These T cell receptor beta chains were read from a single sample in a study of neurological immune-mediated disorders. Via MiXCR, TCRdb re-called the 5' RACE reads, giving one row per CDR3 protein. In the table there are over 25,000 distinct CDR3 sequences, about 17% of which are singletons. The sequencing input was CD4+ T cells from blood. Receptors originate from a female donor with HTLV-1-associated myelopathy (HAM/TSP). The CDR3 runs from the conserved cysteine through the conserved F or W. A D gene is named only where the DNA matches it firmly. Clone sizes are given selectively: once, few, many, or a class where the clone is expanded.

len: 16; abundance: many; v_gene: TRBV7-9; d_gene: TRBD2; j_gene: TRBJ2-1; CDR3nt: TGTGCCAGCAGTTCCACTAGCGGGGGGGCCTCAGGTGAGCAGTTCTTC; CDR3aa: CASSSTSGGASGEQFF
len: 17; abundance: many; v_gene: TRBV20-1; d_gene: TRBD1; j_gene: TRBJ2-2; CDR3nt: TGCAGTGCTAGAGGGACTGGACAGGGGGAAAACACCGGGGAGCTGTTTTTT; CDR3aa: CSARGTGQGENTGELFF
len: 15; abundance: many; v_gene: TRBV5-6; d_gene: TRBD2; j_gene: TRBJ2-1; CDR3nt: TGTGCCAGCAGTCAACTAGCGGGAGTTAGTCGTGAGCAGTTCTTC; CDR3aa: CASSQLAGVSREQFF
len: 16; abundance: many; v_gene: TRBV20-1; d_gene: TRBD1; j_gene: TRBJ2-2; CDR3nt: TGCAGTGCTAGACAACAGGGGACAACGAACACCGGGGAGCTGTTTTTT; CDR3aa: CSARQQGTTNTGELFF
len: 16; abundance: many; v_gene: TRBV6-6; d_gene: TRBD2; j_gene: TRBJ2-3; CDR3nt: TGTGCCAGCAGTTACCCGACTAGCGGGCCCGCGGAGACGCAGTATTTT; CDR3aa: CASSYPTSGPAETQYF
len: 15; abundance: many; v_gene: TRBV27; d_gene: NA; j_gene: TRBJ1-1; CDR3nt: TGTGCCAGCAGTCCCAATGGGCTTATGAACACTGAAGCTTTCTTT; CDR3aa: CASSPNGLMNTEAFF
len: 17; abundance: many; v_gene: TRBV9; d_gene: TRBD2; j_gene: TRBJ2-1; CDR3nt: TGTGCCAGCAGCGTAGGACTAGCGGGGGGCCATAACAATGAGCAGTTCTTC; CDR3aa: CASSVGLAGGHNNEQFF
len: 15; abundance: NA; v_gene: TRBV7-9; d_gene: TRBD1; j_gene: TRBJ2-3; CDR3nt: TGTGCCAGCAGCCCCCTGCAGGGGGCAAGAGATACGCAGTATTTT; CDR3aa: CASSPLQGARDTQYF
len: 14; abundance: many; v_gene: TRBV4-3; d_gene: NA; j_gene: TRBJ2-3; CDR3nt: TGCGCCAGCAGCCAAGATACTTCCACAGATACGCAGTATTTT; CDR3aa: CASSQDTSTDTQYF
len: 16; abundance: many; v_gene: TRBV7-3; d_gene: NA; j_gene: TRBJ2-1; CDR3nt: TGTGCCAGCAGCTTAACGTCGGGCAGTATATACAATGAGCAGTTCTTC; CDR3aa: CASSLTSGSIYNEQFF
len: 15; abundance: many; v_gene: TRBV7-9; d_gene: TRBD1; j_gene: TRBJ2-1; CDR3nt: TGTGCCAGCAGTCACCGACGGACAGGGGCATATGAGCAGTTCTTC; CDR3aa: CASSHRRTGAYEQFF
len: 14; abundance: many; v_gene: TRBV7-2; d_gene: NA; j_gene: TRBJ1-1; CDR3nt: TGTGCCAGCAGCTTAGCAGGGGTGGTCACTGAAGCTTTCTTT; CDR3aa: CASSLAGVVTEAFF
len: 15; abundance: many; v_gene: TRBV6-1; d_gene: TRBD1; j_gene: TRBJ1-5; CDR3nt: TGTGCCAGCAGTGAAGGGACAGGGGTTCGGCAGCCCCAGCATTTT; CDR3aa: CASSEGTGVRQPQHF
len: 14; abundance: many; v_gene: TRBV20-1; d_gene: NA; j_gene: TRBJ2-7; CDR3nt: TGCAGTGCCGGGGGGCAACCGAACTCCTACGAGCAGTACTTC; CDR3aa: CSAGGQPNSYEQYF